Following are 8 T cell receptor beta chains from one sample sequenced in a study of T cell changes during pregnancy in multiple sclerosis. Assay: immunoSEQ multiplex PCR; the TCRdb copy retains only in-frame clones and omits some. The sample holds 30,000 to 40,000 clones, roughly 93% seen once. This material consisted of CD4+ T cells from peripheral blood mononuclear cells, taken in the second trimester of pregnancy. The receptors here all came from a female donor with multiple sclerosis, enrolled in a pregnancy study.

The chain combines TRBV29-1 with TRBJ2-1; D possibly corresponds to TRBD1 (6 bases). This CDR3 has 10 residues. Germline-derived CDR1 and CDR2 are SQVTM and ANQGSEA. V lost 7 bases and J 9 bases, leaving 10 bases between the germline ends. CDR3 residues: CSARDTEQFF. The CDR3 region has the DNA TGCAGCGCGAGGGACACTGAGCAGTTCTTC.

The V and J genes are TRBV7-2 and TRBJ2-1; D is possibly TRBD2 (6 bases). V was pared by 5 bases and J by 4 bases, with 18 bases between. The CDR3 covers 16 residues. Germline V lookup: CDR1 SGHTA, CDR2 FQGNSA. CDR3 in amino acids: CASSITRDLSYNEQFF. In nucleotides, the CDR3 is TGTGCCAGCAGCATTACCCGGGACTTATCATACAATGAGCAGTTCTTC.

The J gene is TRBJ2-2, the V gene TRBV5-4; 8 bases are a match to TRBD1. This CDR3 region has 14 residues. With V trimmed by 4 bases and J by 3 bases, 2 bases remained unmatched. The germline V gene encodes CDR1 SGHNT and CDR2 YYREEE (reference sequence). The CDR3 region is CASSTGQDTGELFF. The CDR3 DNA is TGTGCCAGCAGCACGGGACAGGACACCGGGGAGCTGTTTTTT.

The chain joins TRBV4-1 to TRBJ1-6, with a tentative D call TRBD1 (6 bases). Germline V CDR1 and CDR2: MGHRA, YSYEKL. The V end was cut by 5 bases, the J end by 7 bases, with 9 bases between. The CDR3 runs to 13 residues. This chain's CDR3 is CASSIQGNSPLHF. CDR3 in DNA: TGCGCCAGCAGCATACAGGGAAATTCACCCCTCCACTTT.

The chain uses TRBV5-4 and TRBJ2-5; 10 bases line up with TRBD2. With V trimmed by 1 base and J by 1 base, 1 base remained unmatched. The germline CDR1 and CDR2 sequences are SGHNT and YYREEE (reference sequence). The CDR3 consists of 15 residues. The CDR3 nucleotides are TGTGCCAGCAGCTTGTCTAGCGGGAGCCAAGAGACCCAGTACTTC. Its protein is CASSLSSGSQETQYF.

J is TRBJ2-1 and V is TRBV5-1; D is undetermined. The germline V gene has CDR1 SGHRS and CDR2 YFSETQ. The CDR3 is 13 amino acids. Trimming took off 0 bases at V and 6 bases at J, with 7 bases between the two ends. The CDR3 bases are TGCGCCAGCAGCTTGGCCTACGTCAATGAGCAGTTCTTC. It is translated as CASSLAYVNEQFF.

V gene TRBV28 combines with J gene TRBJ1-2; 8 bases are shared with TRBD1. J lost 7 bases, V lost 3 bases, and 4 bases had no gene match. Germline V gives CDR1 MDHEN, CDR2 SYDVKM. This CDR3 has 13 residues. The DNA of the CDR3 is TGTGCCAGCAGTTTGACAGGGGTAGGTGGCTACACCTTC. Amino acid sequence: CASSLTGVGGYTF.

The CDR3 DNA reads TGTGCCAGCAGCTTAATGGACAGGGTTGGCTCCTATAATTCACCCCTCCACTTT. It is translated as CASSLMDRVGSYNSPLHF. The rearrangement uses TRBV7-8 and TRBJ1-6; 8 nucleotides align to TRBD1. Unmatched junction bases numbered 6, after V lost 2 bases and J lost 0 bases. Germline CDR1 SGHVS, CDR2 FQNEAQ. This CDR3 comprises 18 residues.